The rows below give T cell receptor beta chains drawn from one sample of a study of metastatic and nonmetastatic thyroid tumors. TCRdb called clones again from the PCR reads with MiXCR. The repertoire holds approximately 32,000 clones, with 20% to 25% as singletons. The sequencing sample was made of tumor tissue. All receptors come from a male donor with papillary thyroid cancer or a benign thyroid nodule (not recorded which). Some clones in this sample may be carry-over from other donors' samples. Both conserved end residues are part of each CDR3. A D gene is named only where the DNA matches it firmly. A row's size may be missing; if present it is once, few, many or a size class.

size: NA
V: TRBV7-9
D: NA
J: TRBJ1-1
CDR3: CANSLVSGDSEAFF
DNA: TGTGCCAACAGCTTAGTGTCAGGGGACTCTGAAGCTTTCTTT

size: many
V: TRBV12-3/TRBV12-4
D: NA
J: TRBJ1-5
CDR3: CASSFGQYNQPQHF
DNA: TGTGCCAGCAGTTTCGGACAATACAATCAGCCCCAGCATTTT

size: medium-sized
V: TRBV24-1
D: NA
J: TRBJ2-7
CDR3: CATSDPGGHEQYF
DNA: TGTGCCACCAGTGATCCCGGGGGCCACGAGCAGTACTTC

size: NA
V: TRBV27
D: NA
J: TRBJ2-7
CDR3: CASSHFGTSIYEQYF
DNA: TGTGCCAGCAGTCATTTTGGGACATCCATCTACGAGCAGTACTTC

size: many
V: TRBV20-1
D: TRBD2
J: TRBJ2-5
CDR3: CSASRTSGNWVETQYF
DNA: TGCAGTGCTAGTCGGACTAGCGGGAACTGGGTAGAGACCCAGTACTTC

size: many
V: TRBV24-1
D: NA
J: TRBJ2-1
CDR3: CATRGAYNEQFF
DNA: TGTGCCACCAGGGGGGCTTACAATGAGCAGTTCTTC

size: NA
V: TRBV7-9
D: NA
J: TRBJ1-3
CDR3: CASSPTFPPGNTIYF
DNA: TGTGCCAGCAGCCCGACCTTCCCCCCCGGAAACACCATATATTTT

size: NA
V: TRBV20-1
D: NA
J: TRBJ2-1
CDR3: CSARVGGISYNEQFF
DNA: TGCAGTGCAAGGGTTGGCGGGATCTCCTACAATGAGCAGTTCTTC

size: many
V: TRBV27
D: TRBD1
J: TRBJ1-2
CDR3: CASSLSKGAAGYTF
DNA: TGTGCCAGCAGTTTATCCAAGGGGGCTGCTGGCTACACCTTC

size: NA
V: TRBV11-3
D: TRBD1
J: TRBJ2-5
CDR3: CASSSHQGVQETQYF
DNA: TGTGCCAGCAGCTCACACCAGGGGGTGCAAGAGACCCAGTACTTC

size: NA
V: TRBV6-1
D: NA
J: TRBJ1-2
CDR3: CASSMTLANYGYTF
DNA: TGTGCCAGCAGTATGACCCTAGCTAACTATGGCTACACCTTC

size: few
V: TRBV6-4
D: NA
J: TRBJ2-1
CDR3: CASSEGAGPHNEQFF
DNA: TGTGCCAGCAGTGAAGGGGCGGGCCCCCACAATGAGCAGTTCTTC

size: many
V: TRBV15
D: NA
J: TRBJ2-5
CDR3: CATSNDVKLQETQYF
DNA: TGTGCCACCAGCAACGACGTTAAGTTGCAAGAGACCCAGTACTTC

size: NA
V: TRBV6-9
D: NA
J: TRBJ2-2
CDR3: CASSPWSGTGELFF
DNA: TGCGCCAGCAGTCCTTGGTCGGGCACCGGGGAGCTGTTTTTT

size: NA
V: TRBV27
D: NA
J: TRBJ1-6
CDR3: CASSLTGVSYNSPLHF
DNA: TGTGCCAGCAGTTTAACCGGGGTGTCCTATAATTCACCCCTCCACTTT

size: few
V: TRBV12-3/TRBV12-4
D: TRBD1
J: TRBJ1-1
CDR3: CASSFNPGGEAFF
DNA: TGTGCCAGCAGTTTCAATCCAGGGGGTGAAGCTTTCTTT

size: many
V: TRBV7-9
D: TRBD1
J: TRBJ1-1
CDR3: CASSRGQGTTEAFF
DNA: TGTGCCAGCAGCCGCGGACAGGGGACCACTGAAGCTTTCTTT

size: once
V: TRBV7-2
D: TRBD1
J: TRBJ1-2
CDR3: CASSQGQGMAGYTF
DNA: TGTGCCAGCAGCCAAGGACAGGGTATGGCAGGCTACACCTTC

size: few
V: TRBV3-1
D: NA
J: TRBJ1-2
CDR3: CASTLGAQGGYTF
DNA: TGTGCCAGCACCCTGGGGGCGCAAGGAGGCTACACCTTC

size: many
V: TRBV7-8
D: TRBD2
J: TRBJ2-2
CDR3: CASSLGGLGTGELFF
DNA: TGTGCCAGCAGCTTAGGAGGACTAGGCACCGGGGAGCTGTTTTTT

size: many
V: TRBV28
D: TRBD1
J: TRBJ1-4
CDR3: CASSIPQGNEKLFF
DNA: TGTGCCAGCAGTATACCACAGGGGAATGAAAAACTGTTTTTT

size: many
V: TRBV7-8
D: NA
J: TRBJ2-5
CDR3: CASSGDPGETQYF
DNA: TGTGCCAGCAGCGGGGACCCTGGGGAGACCCAGTACTTC

size: NA
V: TRBV11-2
D: NA
J: TRBJ1-6
CDR3: CASRRPGADNSPLHF
DNA: TGTGCCAGCAGGCGCCCGGGTGCCGATAATTCACCCCTCCACTTT

size: NA
V: TRBV5-1
D: TRBD2
J: TRBJ2-7
CDR3: CASSLESGRAGEQYF
DNA: TGCGCCAGCAGCTTGGAGAGCGGGAGGGCGGGAGAGCAGTACTTC

size: many
V: TRBV24-1
D: TRBD1
J: TRBJ2-2
CDR3: CATSDGGQGLGELFF
DNA: TGTGCCACCAGTGATGGGGGACAGGGCCTCGGGGAGCTGTTTTTT

size: NA
V: TRBV4-2
D: NA
J: TRBJ2-7
CDR3: CASSQHWGSYEQYF
DNA: TGTGCCAGCAGCCAGCACTGGGGAAGCTACGAGCAGTACTTC

size: many
V: TRBV6-2/TRBV6-3
D: TRBD1
J: TRBJ1-5
CDR3: CASTLGQGARPQHF
DNA: TGTGCCAGCACCCTCGGACAGGGGGCGAGGCCCCAGCATTTT

size: many
V: TRBV7-8
D: NA
J: TRBJ2-2
CDR3: CASSLAGELFF
DNA: TGTGCCAGCAGCTTAGCCGGGGAGCTGTTTTTT

size: once
V: TRBV9
D: TRBD2
J: TRBJ2-7
CDR3: CAISVVLAGYEQYF
DNA: TGTGCCATCAGCGTAGTGCTAGCGGGCTACGAGCAGTACTTC

size: NA
V: TRBV7-8
D: NA
J: TRBJ2-5
CDR3: CASRPGQKQETQYF
DNA: TGTGCCAGCCGACCAGGACAGAAACAAGAGACCCAGTACTTC

size: once
V: TRBV11-3
D: TRBD2
J: TRBJ2-3
CDR3: CASSLSSGGGDTQYF
DNA: TGTGCCAGCAGCTTATCGTCCGGCGGGGGAGATACGCAGTATTTT

size: NA
V: TRBV11-2
D: TRBD2
J: TRBJ2-7
CDR3: CTSSLLLAGEHEQYF
DNA: TGTACCAGCAGCCTTCTACTAGCGGGAGAACACGAGCAGTACTTC

size: NA
V: TRBV6-1
D: NA
J: TRBJ2-3
CDR3: CASTARLGYTQYF
DNA: TGTGCCAGCACTGCTCGGCTGGGGTATACGCAGTATTTT

size: medium-sized
V: TRBV27
D: NA
J: TRBJ1-6
CDR3: CASSLITQGRSPLHF
DNA: TGTGCCAGCAGTTTAATCACGCAGGGAAGGTCACCCCTCCACTTT

size: many
V: TRBV4-1
D: TRBD1
J: TRBJ2-3
CDR3: CASSQFGTGGSDTQYF
DNA: TGCGCCAGCAGCCAGTTCGGGACAGGGGGCTCAGATACGCAGTATTTT

size: many
V: TRBV5-1
D: NA
J: TRBJ2-5
CDR3: CASSTSGTPQETQYF
DNA: TGCGCCAGCAGCACGTCCGGGACCCCCCAAGAGACCCAGTACTTC

size: NA
V: TRBV28
D: NA
J: TRBJ2-7
CDR3: CASSLSWELDEQYF
DNA: TGTGCCAGCAGTCTTAGCTGGGAACTAGACGAGCAGTACTTC

size: many
V: TRBV20-1
D: NA
J: TRBJ2-6
CDR3: CSARGPGANVLTF
DNA: TGCAGTGCTAGGGGACCTGGGGCCAACGTCCTGACTTTC

size: medium-sized
V: TRBV24-1
D: TRBD2
J: TRBJ2-1
CDR3: CATSVSGRGNEQFF
DNA: TGTGCCACCAGTGTTAGCGGGAGGGGGAATGAGCAGTTCTTC

size: many
V: TRBV6-1
D: NA
J: TRBJ2-1
CDR3: CASRRLVSYEQFF
DNA: TGTGCCAGCAGACGACTAGTTTCTTATGAGCAGTTCTTC

size: NA
V: TRBV10-3
D: NA
J: TRBJ2-2
CDR3: CAISESPSAGELFF
DNA: TGTGCCATCAGTGAGTCGCCTAGTGCCGGGGAGCTGTTTTTT

size: NA
V: TRBV11-2
D: NA
J: TRBJ2-7
CDR3: CASSFQTTIETYEQYF
DNA: TGTGCCAGCAGCTTCCAGACCACTATCGAGACTTACGAGCAGTACTTC

size: many
V: TRBV7-3
D: NA
J: TRBJ2-2
CDR3: CASSVGGNTGELFF
DNA: TGTGCCAGCAGCGTCGGAGGGAACACCGGGGAGCTGTTTTTT

size: many
V: TRBV20-1
D: NA
J: TRBJ1-4
CDR3: CSARFPHGLTFGEKLFF
DNA: TGCAGTGCTAGATTTCCCCACGGCCTGACCTTCGGGGAAAAACTGTTTTTT

size: many
V: TRBV20-1
D: TRBD2
J: TRBJ2-3
CDR3: CSASPHLAGEPDTQYF
DNA: TGCAGTGCTAGTCCACACCTAGCGGGAGAACCAGATACGCAGTATTTT

size: many
V: TRBV7-2
D: NA
J: TRBJ2-3
CDR3: CASSAMGTQYF
DNA: TGTGCCAGCAGCGCGATGGGTACGCAGTATTTT

size: many
V: TRBV6-2/TRBV6-3
D: TRBD2
J: TRBJ2-3
CDR3: CASSSPLADLTDTQYF
DNA: TGTGCCAGCAGTTCCCCCCTAGCGGACCTCACAGATACGCAGTATTTT

size: many
V: TRBV7-8
D: NA
J: TRBJ1-1
CDR3: CASSLAAGRTEAFF
DNA: TGTGCCAGCAGCTTAGCGGCTGGTAGGACTGAAGCTTTCTTT

size: NA
V: TRBV27
D: NA
J: TRBJ2-7
CDR3: CASRRQFLSPYEQYF
DNA: TGTGCCAGCAGAAGGCAGTTTTTATCGCCCTACGAGCAGTACTTC

size: many
V: TRBV27
D: TRBD2
J: TRBJ2-1
CDR3: CASSRRGGRYEQFF
DNA: TGTGCCAGCAGCCGCCGGGGCGGGAGATATGAGCAGTTCTTC

size: NA
V: TRBV27
D: TRBD1
J: TRBJ1-5
CDR3: CASSWGTDSNQPQHF
DNA: TGTGCCAGCAGTTGGGGGACAGATAGCAATCAGCCCCAGCATTTT

size: few
V: TRBV6-1
D: NA
J: TRBJ1-1
CDR3: CASSPTLSGNTEAFF
DNA: TGTGCCAGCAGCCCCACGCTTTCGGGGAACACTGAAGCTTTCTTT

size: many
V: TRBV20-1
D: TRBD1
J: TRBJ1-2
CDR3: CSAYTDRVDGYTF
DNA: TGCAGTGCTTACACGGACAGGGTGGATGGCTACACCTTC

size: NA
V: TRBV9
D: NA
J: TRBJ2-3
CDR3: CASSVEGIDTQYF
DNA: TGTGCCAGCAGCGTAGAAGGTATTGATACGCAGTATTTT

size: medium-sized
V: TRBV5-1
D: TRBD1
J: TRBJ2-3
CDR3: CASSLVTGFATDTQYF
DNA: TGCGCCAGCAGCTTGGTGACAGGGTTTGCCACAGATACGCAGTATTTT

size: many
V: TRBV12-3/TRBV12-4
D: TRBD1
J: TRBJ1-1
CDR3: CASRLAGQTNTEAFF
DNA: TGTGCCAGCAGGCTAGCGGGACAGACGAACACTGAAGCTTTCTTT

size: many
V: TRBV28
D: NA
J: TRBJ1-5
CDR3: CASSFTRGSVGNQPQHF
DNA: TGTGCCAGCAGTTTCACCCGGGGTTCTGTTGGCAATCAGCCCCAGCATTTT

size: many
V: TRBV7-2
D: NA
J: TRBJ2-3
CDR3: CASSLAPGPQGGDTQYF
DNA: TGTGCCAGCAGCTTAGCCCCGGGACCCCAAGGTGGAGATACGCAGTATTTT